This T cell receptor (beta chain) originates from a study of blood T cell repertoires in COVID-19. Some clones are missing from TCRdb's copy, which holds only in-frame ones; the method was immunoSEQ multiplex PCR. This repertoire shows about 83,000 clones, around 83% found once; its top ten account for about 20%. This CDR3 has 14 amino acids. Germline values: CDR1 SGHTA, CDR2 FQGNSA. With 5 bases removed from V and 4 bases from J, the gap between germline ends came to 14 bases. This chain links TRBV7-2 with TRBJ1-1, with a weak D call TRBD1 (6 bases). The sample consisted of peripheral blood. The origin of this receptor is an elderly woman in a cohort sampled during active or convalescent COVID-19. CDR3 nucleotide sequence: TGTGCCAGCAGCGCCAATTGGGGGCTCACTGAAGCTTTCTTT. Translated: CASSANWGLTEAFF.